Each of the 32 T cell receptor beta chains below was sequenced from the same sample in a study of graft-versus-host responses after intestinal transplantation. No antigen has been assigned to these receptors. Clones were sequenced by immunoSEQ multiplex PCR, and TCRdb holds only the in-frame ones, with some missing. Of more than 90,000 clones in the sample, roughly 93% are singletons; the top ten hold approximately 1.2%. The input for sequencing was unstimulated CD8+ T cells sorted from spleen or lymph node cells, taken before transplant. Every receptor here comes from a human donor who was the organ donor for an intestinal transplant.

This chain uses TRBV27 with TRBJ2-1, with a tentative D call TRBD2 (5 bases). Per the germline V gene, CDR1 is MNHEY and CDR2 is SMNVEV (reference sequence). V shed 5 bases and J shed 0 bases, with 8 bases lying between them. This CDR3 contains 14 residues. CDR3 coding DNA: TGTGCCAGCAGTACCCGGGACTCCTACAATGAGCAGTTCTTC. Residues: CASSTRDSYNEQFF.

J is TRBJ2-1 and V is TRBV6-5; D perhaps matches TRBD2 (5 bases). V lost 6 bases and J lost 5, with 14 bases in between. CDR3 length: 14 amino acids. The germline V gene encodes CDR1 MNHEY and CDR2 SVGAGI. The CDR3 region has the DNA TGTGCCAGCAGCGACTTACTAGATCACAATGAGCAGTTCTTC. It codes for CASSDLLDHNEQFF.

This clone was counted a single time. J is TRBJ1-2 and V is TRBV6-1; TRBD1 matches 10 bases. The CDR3 contains 14 residues. J was trimmed by 5 bases and V by 6 bases; bases with no gene match: 6. Germline CDR1 MNHNS, CDR2 SASEGT. The CDR3 region has the DNA TGTGCCAGCAGCTTACCGGGACAGGGGTATGGCTACACCTTC. It translates to CASSLPGQGYGYTF.

The chain couples TRBV30 to TRBJ2-7; D ambiguous. Trimming took off 2 bases at V and 6 bases at J, with 8 bases between the two ends. CDR1 is GTSNPN and CDR2 is SVGIG in the germline V gene (reference sequence). The CDR3 contains 11 residues. The CDR3 DNA reads as TGTGCCTGGAGTACGACCGGCGAGCAGTACTTC. This translates into CAWSTTGEQYF.

This clone was found once. V and J are TRBV19 and TRBJ2-7, with 9 bases that match TRBD2. The V gene end was trimmed by 4 bases and the J gene end by 4 bases; junction bases not matched to a gene: 8. The CDR3 contains 15 residues. Germline V gene lookup returns CDR1 LNHDA and CDR2 SQIVND (reference sequence). For the CDR3, the DNA is TGTGCCAGTAGTAGGATAGCGGGAGTATCTTACGAGCAGTACTTC. This gives the protein CASSRIAGVSYEQYF. The variable domain in full, with the rest retrieved from reference TRBV19 and TRBJ2-7, is DGGITQSPKYLFRKEGQNVTLSCEQNLNHDAMYWYRQDPGQGLRLIYYSQIVNDFQKGDIAEGYSVSREKKESFPLTVTSAQKNPTAFYLCASSRIAGVSYEQYFGPGTRLTVT.

The chain employs TRBV28 and TRBJ1-2; D gene uncertain. The CDR3 loop spans 15 amino acids. CDR1 is MDHEN, CDR2 SYDVKM, per germline. Between the trimmed V and J ends, which lost 7 bases and 0 bases, there was a span of 15 bases. CDR3 DNA: TGTGCCAGCACTCTCTGGCGCGGGGCTAACTATGGCTACACCTTC. Its translation is CASTLWRGANYGYTF.

CDR3 coding DNA: TGTGCCAGCAGCTTATACACTTCTCCCTACGAGCAGTACTTC. It yields the protein CASSLYTSPYEQYF. This chain uses TRBV7-8 with TRBJ2-7; the D is unclear. The CDR3 is made up of 14 amino acids. The V gene's germline CDR1 is SGHVS and CDR2 FQNEAQ. V was shortened by 2 bases and J by 2 bases, with 10 bases between the two germline ends.

The gene calls are TRBV10-3 and TRBJ1-5, with TRBD1 as a possible D gene (6 bases). This CDR3 spans 13 amino acids. V lost 5 bases, J lost 6 bases, and 11 bases lay in between. Germline V CDR1 and CDR2: ENHRY, SYGVKD. CDR3 coding DNA: TGTGCCATCAGTTCAGGGGAAGCTCAGCCCCAGCATTTT. This gives the protein CAISSGEAQPQHF.

Regarding this clone: The germline gene is not matched at one end of the junction; a read error may be the cause. The chain combines TRBV5-1 with TRBJ2-7; D not certain. The CDR3 totals 12 residues. Per the germline V gene, CDR1 is SGHRS and CDR2 is YFSETQ. CDR3 residues: CASSLANGPQTF. Here the CDR3 DNA reads TGCGCCAGCAGCTTGGCTAATGGGCCCCAAACGTTC.

The chain has TRBV4-3 and TRBJ2-7; 7 positions agree with TRBD1. After removal of 0 bases from V and 2 bases from J, the junction contained 4 bases not matched to a gene. This CDR3 is 15 amino acids long. Germline assignment: CDR1 LGHNA and CDR2 YSLEER. CDR3 coding DNA: TGCGCCAGCAGCCAAGATAGGGGACAGCCCTACGAGCAGTACTTC. This encodes CASSQDRGQPYEQYF.

The chain uses TRBV6-5 and TRBJ2-7, with TRBD1 as a possible D gene (6 bases). CDR3 length: 15 residues. The germline V and J ends were trimmed by 2 bases and 2 bases, with 13 bases remaining between them. Germline CDR1 and CDR2: MNHEY and SVGAGI. The CDR3 DNA follows: TGTGCCAGCAGTTACCGACAGGCCGGGGCCTACGAGCAGTACTTC. It yields the protein CASSYRQAGAYEQYF.

The chain has TRBV27 and TRBJ2-1, with 8 nucleotides matching TRBD2. The CDR3 has 15 residues. V shed 5 bases, J shed 0 bases, and the junction held 3 bases outside the gene matches. Germline CDR1 reads MNHEY; CDR2 reads SMNVEV (reference sequence). CDR3 loop: CASSPGRASYNEQFF. The CDR3 nucleotides are TGTGCCAGCAGTCCCGGGAGGGCCTCCTACAATGAGCAGTTCTTC.

This sequence joins TRBV5-4 and TRBJ2-1; TRBD2 matches 8 bases. Germline V CDR1 and CDR2: SGHNT, YYREEE (reference sequence). The V gene end was trimmed by 3 bases and the J gene end by 4 bases; junction bases not matched to a gene: 18. The CDR3 length is 19 residues. In DNA, the CDR3 is TGTGCCAGCAGCTCGACGGGTTCCCTAGCGGGTCACCTTTACAATGAGCAGTTCTTC. Its protein product is CASSSTGSLAGHLYNEQFF.

V gene TRBV5-6 combines with J gene TRBJ2-5; 7 bases match TRBD1. J was trimmed by 4 bases and V by 3 bases; bases with no gene match: 12. This CDR3 contains 16 residues. CDR1 and CDR2 from the germline V gene are SGHDT and YYEEEE. The CDR3: CASSYVGYRGLETQYF. CDR3 in DNA: TGTGCCAGCAGCTACGTGGGGTACAGGGGATTAGAGACCCAGTACTTC.

The rearrangement joins TRBV9 to TRBJ2-3; 9 nucleotides align to TRBD1. CDR1 and CDR2 (germline): SGDLS, YYNGEE. The junction had 6 bases not matched to a gene; V was cut back by 4 bases and J by 0 bases. This CDR3 has 16 residues. The CDR3 loop reads CASSPQQGASTDTQYF. CDR3 coding DNA: TGTGCCAGCAGCCCTCAACAGGGGGCGAGCACAGATACGCAGTATTTT.

The chain links TRBV7-2 to TRBJ2-4; D gene unclear. Germline V gene lookup returns CDR1 SGHTA and CDR2 FQGNSA. The CDR3 is 14 residues long. The V end was cut by 4 bases, the J end by 3 bases, with 10 bases between. CDR3 sequence: CASSSLYFKNIQYF. CDR3 bases: TGTGCCAGCAGCTCACTGTATTTCAAAAACATTCAGTACTTC.

The V and J genes are TRBV13 and TRBJ2-5, with D tentatively TRBD1 (6 bases). Trimming took 2 bases from V and 4 from J, leaving 11 bases between them. This CDR3 contains 14 residues. Germline V gene sequence: CDR1 PRHDT, CDR2 FYEKMQ (reference sequence). The CDR3 DNA reads TGTGCCAGCAGCTTAAAAGGGGGTGGAGAGACCCAGTACTTC. This codes for CASSLKGGGETQYF.

This clone was recorded once. Other DNA sequences from this sample encode an identical CDR3 as well. V usage is TRBV9 and J usage is TRBJ2-2; D ambiguous. The germline V gene encodes CDR1 SGDLS and CDR2 YYNGEE. The V and J ends lost 2 bases and 1 base respectively, with 0 bases between them. This CDR3 contains 12 residues. CDR3 in amino acids: CASSVNTGELFF. The CDR3 DNA reads TGTGCCAGCAGCGTGAACACCGGGGAGCTGTTTTTT. Using reference TRBV9 and TRBJ2-2 for the parts outside the CDR3, the full variable domain is DSGVTQTPKHLITATGQRVTLRCSPRSGDLSVYWYQQSLDQGLQFLIQYYNGEERAKGNILERFSAQQFPDLHSELNLSSLELGDSALYFCASSVNTGELFFGEGSRLTVL.

This clone showed up just once. The chain links TRBV27 to TRBJ1-2, with D possibly being TRBD1 (6 bases). In germline, CDR1 is MNHEY, CDR2 SMNVEV (reference sequence). This CDR3 has 18 residues. V was pared by 2 bases and J by 1 base, with 20 bases between. This CDR3 reads CASSLTSGVARSNYGYTF. The CDR3 DNA reads TGTGCCAGCAGTTTAACATCAGGGGTCGCGAGGAGTAACTATGGCTACACCTTC.

This clone came up once. This chain joins TRBV7-9 and TRBJ1-3; D is possibly TRBD1 (6 bases). CDR1 and CDR2 from the germline V gene are SEHNR and FQNEAQ (reference sequence). The CDR3 loop spans 17 amino acids. V was clipped by 5 bases and J by 1 base, with 18 bases between them. Written as DNA, the CDR3 is TGTGCCAGCAGCCCCAGGGGCATGGGCATTTCTGGAAACACCATATATTTT. Its translation: CASSPRGMGISGNTIYF.

The CDR3 loop reads CASSLVGSTPQLFF. CDR3 DNA: TGTGCCAGCAGCTTGGTGGGCTCTACGCCCCAGCTGTTTTTT. The chain combines TRBV5-4 with TRBJ2-2; D gene ambiguous. Germline V gene sequence: CDR1 SGHNT, CDR2 YYREEE (reference sequence). The CDR3 loop spans 14 amino acids. The V end lost 0 bases, the J end lost 12 bases, and 15 bases lay between the germline ends.

This clone is a singleton in its sample. This chain joins TRBV4-1 and TRBJ2-6; TRBD1 aligns across 8 bases. CDR1 and CDR2 (germline): MGHRA, YSYEKL. J lost 0 bases, V lost 4 bases, and 8 bases had no gene match. This CDR3 comprises 18 residues. CDR3 amino acids: CASSPWTGTNSGANVLTF. The CDR3 DNA is TGCGCCAGCAGCCCCTGGACAGGGACCAACTCTGGGGCCAACGTCCTGACTTTC.

The chain couples TRBV6-1 to TRBJ1-5; a possible D gene is TRBD1 (5 bases). This CDR3 is 14 amino acids long. Germline CDR1 reads MNHNS; CDR2 reads SASEGT. Trimming removed 0 bases from V and 7 bases from J, with 10 bases in between. CDR3 coding DNA: TGTGCCAGCAGTGAAGCGGACACAGTACAGCCCCAGCATTTT. Protein: CASSEADTVQPQHF.

The genes are TRBV4-2 and TRBJ2-7, with 14 bases that match TRBD2. The junction had 5 bases not matched to a gene; V was cut back by 4 bases and J by 3 bases. The CDR3 totals 16 residues. The V gene's germline CDR1 is LGHNA and CDR2 YNFKEQ. CDR3 loop: CASSRGTSGRYYEQYF. The CDR3 DNA reads as TGTGCCAGCAGCCGGGGGACTAGCGGGAGATACTACGAGCAGTACTTC.

The chain joins TRBV5-6 to TRBJ1-5, with 8 bases identical to TRBD1. Looked up from germline, CDR1 is SGHDT and CDR2 is YYEEEE. The CDR3 length is 16 residues. Trimming took 3 bases from V and 7 from J; bases not matched to a gene: 12. The CDR3 loop is CASSSALQGALQPQHF. The CDR3, as DNA: TGTGCCAGCAGCTCCGCTCTGCAGGGGGCTTTGCAGCCCCAGCATTTT. Full variable domain (missing parts from reference TRBV5-6 and TRBJ1-5): DAGVTQSPTHLIKTRGQQVTLRCSPKSGHDTVSWYQQALGQGPQFIFQYYEEEERQRGNFPDRFSGHQFPNYSSELNVNALLLGDSALYLCASSSALQGALQPQHFGDGTRLSIL.

Concerning this clone: This same CDR3 is encoded by further DNA sequences in the sample. This chain links TRBV28 with TRBJ2-7, with unresolved D. CDR1 is MDHEN and CDR2 is SYDVKM in the germline V gene. The ends were cut back, 3 bases at V and 4 bases at J, with 7 bases in the middle. This CDR3 comprises 12 residues. The CDR3 coding sequence is TGTGCCAGCAGTTTTGGTTCGTACGAGCAGTACTTC. The encoded protein is CASSFGSYEQYF.

In its sample, this clone was seen once. The chain has TRBV5-1 and TRBJ2-1, with 7 bases that match TRBD2. CDR1 is SGHRS and CDR2 is YFSETQ in the germline V gene. The V and J ends lost 5 bases and 7 bases, in that order; junction bases with no gene match: 12. The length of the CDR3 is 15 residues. The CDR3 bases are TGCGCCAGCAGACCCTCTGGCGGGAGACGGAATGAGCAGTTCTTC. This codes for CASRPSGGRRNEQFF.

This rearrangement joins TRBV4-2 to TRBJ1-5; D possibly corresponds to TRBD1 (5 bases). Germline CDR1 and CDR2: LGHNA and YNFKEQ. Deletions cut 0 bases from V and 5 bases from J, with 11 bases between. The CDR3 extends over 15 amino acids. The CDR3: CASSQDSEGYQPQHF. CDR3 coding DNA: TGTGCCAGCAGCCAAGATTCAGAGGGGTATCAGCCCCAGCATTTT.

This clone occurred a few times. This chain connects TRBV6-5 to TRBJ2-1; 9 nucleotides line up with TRBD2. CDR3 size: 12 residues. Trimming took 6 bases from V and 7 from J; bases not matched to a gene: 1. From germline, CDR1 is MNHEY and CDR2 SVGAGI. For the CDR3, the DNA is TGTGCCAGCAGGGGACTAGCAAATGAGCAGTTCTTC. Translating gives CASRGLANEQFF.

This clone appeared a single time. CDR3 in DNA: TGTGCCAGCAGAGGGGAGTCGGGGAGCTCCTACAATGAGCAGTTCTTC. Its protein product is CASRGESGSSYNEQFF. The V gene is TRBV7-9, the J gene TRBJ2-1; D could derive from TRBD1 or TRBD2 (5 bases each). The CDR3 is made up of 16 amino acids. V was pared by 6 bases and J by 0 bases, with 15 bases between. The V gene's germline CDR1 is SEHNR and CDR2 FQNEAQ (reference sequence).

This chain links TRBV5-6 with TRBJ2-7; D is tentatively TRBD1 or TRBD2 (5 bases each). CDR3 size: 16 residues. Per the germline V gene, CDR1 is SGHDT and CDR2 is YYEEEE. Trimming pared 0 bases from V and 2 bases from J, leaving 15 bases between. CDR3 loop: CASSLATERDPYEQYF. CDR3 bases: TGTGCCAGCAGCTTGGCCACAGAGAGGGACCCCTACGAGCAGTACTTC.

This sequence joins TRBV28 and TRBJ1-2; D is uncertain. V dropped 6 bases and J dropped 6 bases, with 17 bases sitting between them. The CDR3 runs to 14 residues. Looked up from germline, CDR1 is MDHEN and CDR2 is SYDVKM. CDR3 DNA: TGTGCCAGCAGGTCCGGGTTCCCCAGTCATGGCTACACCTTC. Its protein product is CASRSGFPSHGYTF.